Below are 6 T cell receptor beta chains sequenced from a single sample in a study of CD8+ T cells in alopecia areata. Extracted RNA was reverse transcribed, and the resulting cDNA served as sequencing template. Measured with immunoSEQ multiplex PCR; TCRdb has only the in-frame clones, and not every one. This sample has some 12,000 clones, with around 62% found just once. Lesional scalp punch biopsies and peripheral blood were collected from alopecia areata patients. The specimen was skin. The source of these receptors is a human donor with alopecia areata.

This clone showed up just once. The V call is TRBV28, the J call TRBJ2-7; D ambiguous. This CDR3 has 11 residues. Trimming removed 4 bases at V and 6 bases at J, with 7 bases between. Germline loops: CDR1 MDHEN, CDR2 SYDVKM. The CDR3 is CASSSRPEQYF. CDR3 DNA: TGTGCCAGCAGTTCGCGCCCCGAGCAGTACTTC.

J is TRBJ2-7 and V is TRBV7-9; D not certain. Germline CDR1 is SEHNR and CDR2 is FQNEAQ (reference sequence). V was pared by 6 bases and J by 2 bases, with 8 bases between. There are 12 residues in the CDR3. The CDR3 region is CASSDTTYEQYF. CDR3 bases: TGTGCCAGCAGTGACACTACCTACGAGCAGTACTTC. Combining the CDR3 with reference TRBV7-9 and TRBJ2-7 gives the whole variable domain DTGVSQNPRHKITKRGQNVTFRCDPISEHNRLYWYRQTLGQGPEFLTYFQNEAQLEKSRLLSDRFSAERPKGSFSTLEIQRTEQGDSAMYLCASSDTTYEQYFGPGTRLTVT.

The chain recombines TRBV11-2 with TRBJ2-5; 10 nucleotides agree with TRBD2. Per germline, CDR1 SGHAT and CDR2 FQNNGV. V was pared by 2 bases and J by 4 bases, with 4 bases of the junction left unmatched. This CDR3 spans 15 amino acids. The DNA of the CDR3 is TGTGCCAGCAGCTTACTAGCGGGAGACCTAGAGACCCAGTACTTC. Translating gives CASSLLAGDLETQYF.

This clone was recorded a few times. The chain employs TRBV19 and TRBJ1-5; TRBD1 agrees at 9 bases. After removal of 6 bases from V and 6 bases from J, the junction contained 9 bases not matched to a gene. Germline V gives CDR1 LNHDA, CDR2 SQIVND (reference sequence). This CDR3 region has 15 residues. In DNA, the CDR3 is TGTGCCAGTAGAAGACAGGGACAGGGAATTCAGCCCCAGCATTTT. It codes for CASRRQGQGIQPQHF.

The chain's CDR3 is CASSLEPGRNTGELFF. The CDR3 bases are TGCGCCAGCAGCTTGGAACCGGGAAGAAACACCGGGGAGCTGTTTTTT. This rearrangement joins TRBV5-1 to TRBJ2-2; tentative D call: TRBD2 (5 bases). The CDR3 runs to 16 residues. Germline CDR1 reads SGHRS; CDR2 reads YFSETQ. The V gene lost 0 bases and the J gene lost 2 bases, with 11 bases spanning the gap. The complete variable domain, with remaining parts taken from reference TRBV5-1 and TRBJ2-2, reads KAGVTQTPRYLIKTRGQQVTLSCSPISGHRSVSWYQQTPGQGLQFLFEYFSETQRNKGNFPGRFSGRQFSNSRSEMNVSTLELGDSALYLCASSLEPGRNTGELFFGEGSRLTVL.

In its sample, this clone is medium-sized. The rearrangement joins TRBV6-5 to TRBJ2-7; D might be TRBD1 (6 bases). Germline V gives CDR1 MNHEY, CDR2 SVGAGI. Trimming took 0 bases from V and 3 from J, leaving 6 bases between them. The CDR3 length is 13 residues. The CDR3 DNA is TGTGCCAGCAGTTACTCGGACAGCTACGAGCAGTACTTC. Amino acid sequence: CASSYSDSYEQYF.